This T cell receptor (beta chain) was retrieved from a study of cytomegalovirus exposure and HLA in healthy donors. Points from the study as a whole: The CMV antigen specificity of a few CMV-associated chains was confirmed through in vitro analysis.

V lost 7 bases to trimming and J lost 3 bases; unmatched junction nucleotides: 18. The germline V gene has CDR1 SGHVS and CDR2 FNYEAQ. CDR3 length: 17 amino acids. This clone has only a few counts. Antigen specificity is unknown. Both 60 Vbeta primers and 13 Jbeta primers went into the PCR. Using immunoSEQ multiplex PCR, the repertoire was profiled, and TCRdb retains in-frame clones only, with some absent. The sample shows 190,000 or so clones, over 80% of them seen only once. The chain recombines TRBV7-6 with TRBJ2-7; TRBD2 matches at 7 bases. The sample was PBMCs. The source is a woman aged 45-59 years in good health and CMV-seropositive. The CDR3 region is CASNSRRGEATGYEQYF. Here the CDR3 DNA reads TGTGCCAGCAACTCAAGACGGGGGGAGGCTACAGGCTACGAGCAGTACTTC. The complete variable domain, with remaining parts taken from reference TRBV7-6 and TRBJ2-7, reads GAGVSQSPRYKVTKRGQDVALRCDPISGHVSLYWYRQALGQGPEFLTYFNYEAQQDKSGLPNDRFSAERPEGSISTLTIQRTEQRDSAMYRCASNSRRGEATGYEQYFGPGTRLTVT.